The clone carrying this T cell receptor (beta chain) was seen a few times. Its antigen is not identified. This sample stems from a study of post-analysis software for immune sequencing data. Study observations and caveats: Strong co-clustering by F measure was seen for same-batch samples. Controls had significantly higher normalized Chao1 diversity than multiple sclerosis patients. In patients, about 5 TRBV segments were more frequent than in controls, with TRBV5-6, TRBV5-1 and TRBV20-1 among them.

Unique-molecular-identifier-tagged TCR beta cDNA libraries were used. TCRdb reprocessed the PCR reads via MiXCR and lists one record per CDR3 protein. The data hold roughly 800,000 distinct CDR3 sequences, with 30% observed a single time. There are 16 residues in the CDR3. J gave up 4 bases and V 0 bases, and 3 bases lay outside the gene matches. Germline lookup yields CDR1 SGHTA and CDR2 FQGNSA. This TCR derives from a girl aged 10 to 17 with multiple sclerosis. Material for sequencing was blood. The V call is TRBV7-2, the J call TRBJ2-6, with TRBD1 matching over 7 bases. Here the CDR3 DNA reads TGTGCCAGCAGCTTAGCAACAGGGGACGGGGCCAACGTCCTGACTTTC. This codes for CASSLATGDGANVLTF.